This TCR beta chain appears in the sequencing data of a study of blood T cell repertoires in COVID-19. This clone appeared a single time. Trimming removed 8 bases from V and 3 bases from J; junction bases left unmatched: 2. CDR1 is LNHDA and CDR2 is SQIVND in the germline V gene (reference sequence). CDR3 size: 12 residues. As processed by the authors: Amplification from reference gene primers served as the basis for estimated nucleated cell counts. Sequenced by immunoSEQ multiplex PCR; TCRdb stores in-frame clones only, minus some. That table gives V, J and clone size, and the DNA gave D and trimming. Of about 230,000 clones in the sample, approximately 80% are singletons; the top ten hold roughly 7%.

Input material: peripheral blood. The V call is TRBV19, the J call TRBJ2-7; 9 bases line up with TRBD1. The source of this sequence is a woman in her fifties or sixties with acute or convalescent COVID-19. The CDR3, as DNA: TGTGCCAGTTCGGGACAGGGCTACGAGCAGTACTTC. Its protein is CASSGQGYEQYF.